This TCR beta chain came from a study of blood T cell repertoires in COVID-19. Method: immunoSEQ multiplex PCR; TCRdb's copy keeps in-frame clones and lacks some. The sample lists 300,000 to 400,000 clones; 80% to 90% were seen once. The CDR3 length is 12 residues. V was pared by 1 base and J by 6 bases, with 7 bases between. Germline CDR1 KGHSH, CDR2 LQKENI. This chain connects TRBV18 to TRBJ2-7; the D gene is possibly TRBD1 (6 bases). The sample comprised PBMCs or T cells enriched from blood (not recorded which). The source of this sequence is a woman aged 40 to 50 with acute COVID-19. DNA for the CDR3: TGTGCCAGCTCACCACTAGGGGGCGAGCAGTACTTC. Encoded protein: CASSPLGGEQYF.